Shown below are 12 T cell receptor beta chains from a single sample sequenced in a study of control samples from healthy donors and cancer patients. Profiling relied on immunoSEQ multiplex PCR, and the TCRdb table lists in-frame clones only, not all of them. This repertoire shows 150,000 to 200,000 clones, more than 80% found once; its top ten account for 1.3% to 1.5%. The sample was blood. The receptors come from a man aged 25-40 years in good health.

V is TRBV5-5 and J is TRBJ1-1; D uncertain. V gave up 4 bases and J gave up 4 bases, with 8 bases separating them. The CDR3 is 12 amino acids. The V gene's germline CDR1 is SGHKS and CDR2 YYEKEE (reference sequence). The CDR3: CASSPGSTEAFF. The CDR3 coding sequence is TGTGCCAGCAGCCCCGGGAGCACTGAAGCTTTCTTT.

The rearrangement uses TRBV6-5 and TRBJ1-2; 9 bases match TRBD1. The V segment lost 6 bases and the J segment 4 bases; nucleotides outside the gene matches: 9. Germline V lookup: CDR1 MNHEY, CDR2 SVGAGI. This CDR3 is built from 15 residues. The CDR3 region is CASRKRGQGTYGYTF. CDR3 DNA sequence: TGTGCCAGCAGGAAACGGGGACAGGGAACCTATGGCTACACCTTC.

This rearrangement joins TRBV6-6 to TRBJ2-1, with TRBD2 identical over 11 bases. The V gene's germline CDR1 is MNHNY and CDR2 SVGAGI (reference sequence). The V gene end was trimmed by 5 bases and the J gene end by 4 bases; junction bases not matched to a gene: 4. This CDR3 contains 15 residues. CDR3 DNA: TGTGCCAGCAGTATAGCGGGGGGGCAGTACAATGAGCAGTTCTTC. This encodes CASSIAGGQYNEQFF.

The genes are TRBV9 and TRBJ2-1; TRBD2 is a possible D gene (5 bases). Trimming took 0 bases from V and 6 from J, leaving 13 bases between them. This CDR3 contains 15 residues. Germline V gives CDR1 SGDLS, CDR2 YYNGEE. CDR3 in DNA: TGTGCCAGCAGCGTAGTGTGGGAGAGGAGCAATGAGCAGTTCTTC. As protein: CASSVVWERSNEQFF.

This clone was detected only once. This chain's CDR3 is CASSRASTSGLNYEQYF. The CDR3 DNA reads as TGTGCCAGTAGTCGCGCCTCCACTAGCGGGCTTAACTACGAGCAGTACTTC. V is TRBV19 and J is TRBJ2-7; the match to TRBD2 covers 9 bases. The CDR3 has 17 residues. Unmatched junction bases numbered 14, after V lost 5 bases and J lost 3 bases. Germline-derived CDR1 and CDR2 are LNHDA and SQIVND (reference sequence).

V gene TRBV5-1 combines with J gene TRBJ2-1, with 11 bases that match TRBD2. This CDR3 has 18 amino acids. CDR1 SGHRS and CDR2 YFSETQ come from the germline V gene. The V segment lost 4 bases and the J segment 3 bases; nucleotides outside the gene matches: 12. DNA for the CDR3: TGCGCCAGCAGCGTGGGGAGGGTGACTAGCGGGAACTACAATGAGCAGTTCTTC. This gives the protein CASSVGRVTSGNYNEQFF.

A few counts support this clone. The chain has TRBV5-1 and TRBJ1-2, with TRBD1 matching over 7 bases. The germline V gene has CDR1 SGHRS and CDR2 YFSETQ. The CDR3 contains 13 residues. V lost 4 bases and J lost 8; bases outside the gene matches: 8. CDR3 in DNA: TGCGCCAGCAGCCACGACAGGGTTAGAGGCTACACCTTC. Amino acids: CASSHDRVRGYTF. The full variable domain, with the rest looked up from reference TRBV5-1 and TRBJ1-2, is KAGVTQTPRYLIKTRGQQVTLSCSPISGHRSVSWYQQTPGQGLQFLFEYFSETQRNKGNFPGRFSGRQFSNSRSEMNVSTLELGDSALYLCASSHDRVRGYTFGSGTRLTVV.

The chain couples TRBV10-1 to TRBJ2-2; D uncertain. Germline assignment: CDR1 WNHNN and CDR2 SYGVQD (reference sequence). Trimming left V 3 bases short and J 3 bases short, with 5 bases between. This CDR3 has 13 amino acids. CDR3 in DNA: TGCGCCAGCAGTGACCGTTACACCGGGGAGCTGTTTTTT. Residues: CASSDRYTGELFF.

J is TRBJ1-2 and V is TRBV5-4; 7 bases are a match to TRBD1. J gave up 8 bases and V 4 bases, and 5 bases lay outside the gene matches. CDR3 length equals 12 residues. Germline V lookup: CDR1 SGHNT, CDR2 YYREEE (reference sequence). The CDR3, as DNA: TGTGCCAGCAGCACTACAGGGGCCGGCTACACCTTC. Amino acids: CASSTTGAGYTF.

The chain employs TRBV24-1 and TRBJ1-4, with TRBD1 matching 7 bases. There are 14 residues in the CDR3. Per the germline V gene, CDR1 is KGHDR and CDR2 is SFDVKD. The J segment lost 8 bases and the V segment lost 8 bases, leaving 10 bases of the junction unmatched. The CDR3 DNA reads TGTGCCACCAATCAGACAGGGATTCGGGAAAAACTGTTTTTT. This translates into CATNQTGIREKLFF.

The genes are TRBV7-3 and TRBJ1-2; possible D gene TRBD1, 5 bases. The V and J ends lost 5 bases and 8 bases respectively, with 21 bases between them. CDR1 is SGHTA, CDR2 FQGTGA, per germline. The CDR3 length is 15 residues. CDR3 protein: CASSPNGRDGLGYTF. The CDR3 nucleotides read TGTGCCAGCAGCCCTAACGGCAGGGATGGGTTAGGCTACACCTTC.

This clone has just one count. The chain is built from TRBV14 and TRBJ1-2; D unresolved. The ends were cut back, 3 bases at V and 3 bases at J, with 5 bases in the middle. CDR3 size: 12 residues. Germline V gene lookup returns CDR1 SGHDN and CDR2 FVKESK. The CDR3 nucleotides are TGTGCCAGCAGCCACGGGGACTATGGCTACACCTTC. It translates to CASSHGDYGYTF.